This T cell receptor beta chain came from a study of identical twins. Study-level points and caveats: Its conclusions, products of cross-sectional statistical analysis, did not come from following the same donors.

Unique molecular identifiers were present on cDNA, and template switching added a universal primer site. TCRdb re-called the 5' RACE reads through MiXCR, storing one row per CDR3 protein. This table holds approximately 1.8 million distinct CDR3 sequences, roughly 35% found once. A word on this clonotype: Its cognate antigen is unknown.

Sample: cord blood. The TCR comes from a newborn girl in good health.

The CDR3 region has the DNA TGTGCCAGCAGCACAGGACGTACTACTAACTATGGCTACACCTTC. This sequence encodes CASSTGRTTNYGYTF. The chain has TRBV7-2 and TRBJ1-2, with a weak D call TRBD1 (5 bases). V gave up 5 bases and J gave up 0 bases, with 13 bases separating them. The CDR3 has 15 amino acids. Germline CDR1 reads SGHTA; CDR2 reads FQGNSA.